Below, one TCR beta chain is given with its context. Sequencing used immunoSEQ multiplex PCR; TCRdb keeps in-frame clones, though not all of them. The sample has more than 550,000 clones; 70% to 90% are singletons. The data are from a study of shared T cell receptors in the human thymus. CDR1 is LGHNA, CDR2 YSLEER, per germline. With V trimmed by 1 base and J by 4 bases, 10 bases remained unmatched. The CDR3 contains 17 residues. In addition, the sample was reused for a study of human thymus T cells. That work contributes: Thymus pieces cut out during corrective heart surgery were the tissue that was used. Unrelated individuals reportedly shared highly overlapping thymic TCR repertoires.

The TCR was taken from a girl less than two years old with a congenital heart defect. The rearrangement uses TRBV4-3 and TRBJ2-3, with 8 positions matching TRBD1. The sample comprised thymocytes. The CDR3 spells CASSQVLTGVRADTQYF. The CDR3 DNA reads TGCGCCAGCAGCCAAGTCTTGACAGGGGTAAGGGCAGATACGCAGTATTTT.